This is a list of T cell receptor beta chains from one sample in a study of cytomegalovirus exposure and HLA in healthy donors. Produced via immunoSEQ multiplex PCR; TCRdb's table is partial and in-frame only. Here the sample spans under 80,000 clones, about 90% being singletons. The specimen was PBMCs. The receptors here all came from a woman aged 18-30 years in good health and CMV-seronegative. The CDR3 runs from the conserved cysteine through the conserved F or W. The order of the fields is J gene, D gene, V gene, clone size, CDR3 DNA, CDR3 protein. A D gene is named only where the DNA matches it firmly. Expanded clones are given a class, and other clones once, few, many or no size at all.

TRBJ2-3,TRBD2,TRBV11-1,NA,TGTGCCAGCAGCTTATACGGGGGGGCGAGAACAGATACGCAGTATTTT,CASSLYGGARTDTQYF
TRBJ1-1,NA,TRBV5-4,NA,TGTGCCAGCAGCTTGGACGCGGTCACCTTGGGAGGGGGCACTGAAGCTTTCTTT,CASSLDAVTLGGGTEAFF
TRBJ2-7,NA,TRBV19,NA,TGTGCCAGTAGTTCCCCCCGGACAGCTAATACCTACGAGCAGTACTTC,CASSSPRTANTYEQYF
TRBJ2-5,NA,TRBV4-1,NA,TGCGCCAGCAGCCGCAACAGGGCAGAGACCCAGTACTTC,CASSRNRAETQYF
TRBJ2-7,TRBD1,TRBV28,NA,TGTGCCAGCAGTTTTGGACAGGACTACGAGCAGTACTTC,CASSFGQDYEQYF
TRBJ2-3,NA,TRBV27,NA,TGTGCCAGCACCCCAAAGTGGCGCGGGGATACGCAGTATTTT,CASTPKWRGDTQYF
TRBJ2-1,TRBD2,TRBV7-9,NA,TGTGCCAGCAGCTTAATGGGACTAGCGATTTTAGATGAGCAGTTCTTC,CASSLMGLAILDEQFF
TRBJ1-2,TRBD1,TRBV5-1,few,TGCGCCAGCAGCTTATATTCGACAGGGACCTATGGCTACACCTTC,CASSLYSTGTYGYTF
TRBJ2-7,NA,TRBV2,few,TGTGCCAGCAGTGGGACAGCTTCCTCCTACGAGCAGTACTTC,CASSGTASSYEQYF
TRBJ2-7,NA,TRBV6-1,NA,TGTGCCAGCAGTGAAATGACTCTAACCTACGAGCAGTACTTC,CASSEMTLTYEQYF
TRBJ2-7,TRBD2,TRBV11-2,NA,TGTGCCAGCAGCTCAGCGTGGGGGGGCTACGAGCAGTACTTC,CASSSAWGGYEQYF
TRBJ2-7,TRBD2,TRBV4-2,NA,TGTGCCAGCAGCCAAGTGATGACTAGCGGGAGCAGCTCCTACGAGCAGTACTTC,CASSQVMTSGSSSYEQYF
TRBJ1-2,TRBD1,TRBV15,NA,TGTGCCACCAGCAGAGGGGGACAGGGGACCTATGGCTACACCTTC,CATSRGGQGTYGYTF
TRBJ2-1,NA,TRBV30,NA,TGTGCCTGGAGTGTCAGCCTGGAGCTTGGGGAGCAGTTCTTC,CAWSVSLELGEQFF
TRBJ2-1,NA,TRBV15,few,TGTGCCACCAGCAGAGATCTAGGGGCTTACAATGAGCAGTTCTTC,CATSRDLGAYNEQFF
TRBJ1-1,NA,TRBV5-1,NA,TGCGCCAGCAGCTGGGGGGTGAACACTGAAGCTTTCTTT,CASSWGVNTEAFF
TRBJ2-3,NA,TRBV10-3,NA,TGTGCCATCAGTGTAGCGGACGATACGCAGTATTTT,CAISVADDTQYF
TRBJ2-1,TRBD2,TRBV2,NA,TGTGCCAGCAATCCGACTAGCGGGAGAATTGAGCAGTTCTTC,CASNPTSGRIEQFF
TRBJ1-6,NA,TRBV19,NA,TGTGCCAGTAGTATGTACGGGATCCAAAGAAATTCACCCCTCCACTTT,CASSMYGIQRNSPLHF
TRBJ2-7,NA,TRBV29-1,NA,TGCAGCGTTGATTCGCAGGGTCCTAACGAGCAGTACTTC,CSVDSQGPNEQYF
TRBJ2-3,NA,TRBV5-1,NA,TGCGCCAGCAGCCCGGAATCGCGCGGGGGCACAGATACGCAGTATTTT,CASSPESRGGTDTQYF
TRBJ1-4,NA,TRBV6-6,NA,TGTGCCAGCAGTTTACAGGGTGGAAAACTGTTTTTT,CASSLQGGKLFF
TRBJ2-1,NA,TRBV4-2,NA,TGTGCCAGCAGCCCCAACTACAATGAGCAGTTCTTC,CASSPNYNEQFF
TRBJ1-4,NA,TRBV5-1,NA,TGCGCCAGAGAGGCTGGTGGGTTTAATGAAAAACTGTTTTTT,CAREAGGFNEKLFF
TRBJ1-2,NA,TRBV28,few,TGTGCCAGCAGTTCCCAGGGTTATGGCTACACCTTC,CASSSQGYGYTF
TRBJ2-1,TRBD2,TRBV7-9,NA,TGTGCCAGCAGCCCACCTGGGGCTAGCGGATACAATGAGCAGTTCTTC,CASSPPGASGYNEQFF
TRBJ1-1,NA,TRBV14,NA,TGTGCCAGCAGCCCAAGGACTCCCACTGAAGCTTTCTTT,CASSPRTPTEAFF
TRBJ2-3,TRBD2,TRBV13,NA,TGTGCCAGCAGCATCCTACTAGCGGGGGCCAGCACAGATACGCAGTATTTT,CASSILLAGASTDTQYF
TRBJ2-5,TRBD2,TRBV9,NA,TGTGCCAGCAGCGTAGGGGCGGGAGGAGGACAAGAGACCCAGTACTTC,CASSVGAGGGQETQYF
TRBJ1-3,TRBD1,TRBV18,NA,TGTGCCAGCTCACCCGGGACAGTTAACTCTGGAAACACCATATATTTT,CASSPGTVNSGNTIYF
TRBJ1-1,NA,TRBV18,NA,TGTGCCAGCTCATCCCCCACGGGGGTGGGCACTGAAGCTTTCTTT,CASSSPTGVGTEAFF
TRBJ1-4,TRBD1,TRBV5-1,once,TGCGCCAGCAGCCCCGACAGGGGTAGTAATGAAAAACTGTTTTTT,CASSPDRGSNEKLFF
TRBJ1-2,NA,TRBV6-5,NA,TGTGCCAGCTCCCCGTGGGGGGATCGTAACTATGGCTACACCTTC,CASSPWGDRNYGYTF
TRBJ1-4,NA,TRBV28,NA,TGTGCCAGCAAAGGAGCAACTAATGAAAAACTGTTTTTT,CASKGATNEKLFF
TRBJ1-3,NA,TRBV28,once,TGTGCCAGCAGTTTTGGGGGGGGTGGAAACACCATATATTTT,CASSFGGGGNTIYF
TRBJ2-4,TRBD1,TRBV6-1,NA,TGTGCCAGCAGTGAAGCAAGGACAGGGAGAGGTTTGGCCAAAAACATTCAGTACTTC,CASSEARTGRGLAKNIQYF
TRBJ1-2,NA,TRBV19,NA,TGTGCCAGTACCCCTAGGGGAGGCTATGGCTACACCTTC,CASTPRGGYGYTF
TRBJ1-3,NA,TRBV7-2,NA,TGTGCCAGCAGCCGATGGACAGAGGGAAACACCATATATTTT,CASSRWTEGNTIYF
TRBJ2-3,NA,TRBV6-5,NA,TGTGCCAGCAGCGATGTGTGGGCTGCAGATACGCAGTATTTT,CASSDVWAADTQYF
TRBJ2-1,NA,TRBV11-1,NA,TGTGCCAGCAGCTTAGGTGAGGAGTTCATGGCTGCTGAGCAGTTCTTC,CASSLGEEFMAAEQFF
TRBJ2-5,NA,TRBV10-2,NA,TGCGCCAGCAGTCCTGGACGGGAGCGGAAGACCCAGTACTTC,CASSPGRERKTQYF
TRBJ2-3,NA,TRBV16,NA,TGTGCCAGCAGCCAGGGAGGAAGCACAGATACGCAGTATTTT,CASSQGGSTDTQYF
TRBJ1-5,NA,TRBV7-8,NA,TGTGCCAGCAGCTTAGGACAGGAAAATCAGCCCCAGCATTTT,CASSLGQENQPQHF
TRBJ2-7,NA,TRBV10-2,NA,TGCGCCAGCAGTGATCAGGGCGTGGGGCAGAATACCTACGAGCAGTACTTC,CASSDQGVGQNTYEQYF
TRBJ2-7,TRBD1,TRBV2,NA,TGTGCCAGCGTGGCGGGACAGGGGGCTTTCCACGAGCAGTACTTC,CASVAGQGAFHEQYF